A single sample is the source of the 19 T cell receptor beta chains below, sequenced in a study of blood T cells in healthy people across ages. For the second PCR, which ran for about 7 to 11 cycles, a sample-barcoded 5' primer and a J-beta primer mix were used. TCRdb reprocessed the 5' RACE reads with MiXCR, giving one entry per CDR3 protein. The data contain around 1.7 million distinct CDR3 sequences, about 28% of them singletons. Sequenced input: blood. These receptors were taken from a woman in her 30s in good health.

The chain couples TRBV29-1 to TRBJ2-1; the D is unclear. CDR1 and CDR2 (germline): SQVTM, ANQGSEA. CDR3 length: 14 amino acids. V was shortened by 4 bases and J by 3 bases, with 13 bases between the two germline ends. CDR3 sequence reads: CSVGSERVYNEQFF. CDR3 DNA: TGCAGCGTTGGTAGTGAAAGGGTCTACAATGAGCAGTTCTTC.

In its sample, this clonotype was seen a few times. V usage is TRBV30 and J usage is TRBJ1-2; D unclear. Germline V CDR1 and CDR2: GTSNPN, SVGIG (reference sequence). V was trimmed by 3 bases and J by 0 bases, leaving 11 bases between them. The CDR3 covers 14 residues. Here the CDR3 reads CAWSAQVANYGYTF. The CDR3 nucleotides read TGTGCCTGGAGCGCGCAGGTCGCTAACTATGGCTACACCTTC.

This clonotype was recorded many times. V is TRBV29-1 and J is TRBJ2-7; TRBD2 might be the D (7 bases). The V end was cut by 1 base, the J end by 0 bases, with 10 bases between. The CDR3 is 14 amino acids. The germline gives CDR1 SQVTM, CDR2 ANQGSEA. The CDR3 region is CSVEGGGGSYEQYF. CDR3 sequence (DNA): TGCAGCGTTGAAGGGGGAGGGGGCTCCTACGAGCAGTACTTC.

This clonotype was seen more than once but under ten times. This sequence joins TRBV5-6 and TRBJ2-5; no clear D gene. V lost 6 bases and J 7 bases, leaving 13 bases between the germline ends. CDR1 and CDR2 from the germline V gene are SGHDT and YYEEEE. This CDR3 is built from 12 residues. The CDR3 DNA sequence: TGTGCCAGCAACCAGAATGGACGGACCCAGTACTTC. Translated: CASNQNGRTQYF.

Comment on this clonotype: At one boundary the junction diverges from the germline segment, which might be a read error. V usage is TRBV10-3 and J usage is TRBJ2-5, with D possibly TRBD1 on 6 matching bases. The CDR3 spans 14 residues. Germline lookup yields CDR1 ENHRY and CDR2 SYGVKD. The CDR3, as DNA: TGTGCCATCAGTAACTCAGGGGAGAAAGACACCCAGTACTTC. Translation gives CAISNSGEKDTQYF.

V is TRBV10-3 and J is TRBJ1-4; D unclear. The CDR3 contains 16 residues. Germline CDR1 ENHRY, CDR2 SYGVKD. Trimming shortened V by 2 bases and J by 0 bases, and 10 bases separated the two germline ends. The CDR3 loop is CAISERSAATNEKLFF. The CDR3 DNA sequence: TGTGCCATCAGTGAGAGGTCCGCAGCAACTAATGAAAAACTGTTTTTT.

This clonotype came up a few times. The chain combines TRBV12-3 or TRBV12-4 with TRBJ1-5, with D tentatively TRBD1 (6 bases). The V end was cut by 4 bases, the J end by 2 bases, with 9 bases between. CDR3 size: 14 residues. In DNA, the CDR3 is TGTGCCAGCAGTTGGGCAGGGGGCAATCAGCCCCAGCATTTT. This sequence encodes CASSWAGGNQPQHF.

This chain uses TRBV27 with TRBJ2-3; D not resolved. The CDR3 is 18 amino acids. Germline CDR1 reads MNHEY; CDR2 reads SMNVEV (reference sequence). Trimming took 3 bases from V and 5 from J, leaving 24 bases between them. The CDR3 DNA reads TGTGCCAGCAGTTTGGGCCCCCCCAGCGAATTACTGGGAGATACGCAGTATTTT. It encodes CASSLGPPSELLGDTQYF.

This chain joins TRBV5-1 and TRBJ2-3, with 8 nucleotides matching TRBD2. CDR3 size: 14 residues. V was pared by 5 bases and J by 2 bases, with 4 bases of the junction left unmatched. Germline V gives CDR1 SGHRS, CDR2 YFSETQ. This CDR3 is CASRPLADTDTQYF. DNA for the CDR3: TGCGCCAGCAGACCACTAGCGGACACAGATACGCAGTATTTT. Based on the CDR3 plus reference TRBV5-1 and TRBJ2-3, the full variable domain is KAGVTQTPRYLIKTRGQQVTLSCSPISGHRSVSWYQQTPGQGLQFLFEYFSETQRNKGNFPGRFSGRQFSNSRSEMNVSTLELGDSALYLCASRPLADTDTQYFGPGTRLTVL.

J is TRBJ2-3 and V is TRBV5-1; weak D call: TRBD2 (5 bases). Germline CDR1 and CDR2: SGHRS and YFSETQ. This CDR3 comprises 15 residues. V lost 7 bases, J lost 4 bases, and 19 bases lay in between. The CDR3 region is CASHWTSGSADTQYF. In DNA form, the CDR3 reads TGCGCCAGCCACTGGACGTCGGGGAGCGCAGATACGCAGTATTTT. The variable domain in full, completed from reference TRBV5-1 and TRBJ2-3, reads KAGVTQTPRYLIKTRGQQVTLSCSPISGHRSVSWYQQTPGQGLQFLFEYFSETQRNKGNFPGRFSGRQFSNSRSEMNVSTLELGDSALYLCASHWTSGSADTQYFGPGTRLTVL.

The CDR3 region is CASSQDLWGVYGYTF. CDR3 bases: TGTGCCAGCAGCCAAGATCTCTGGGGGGTCTATGGCTACACCTTC. The gene calls are TRBV3-1 and TRBJ1-2; D might be TRBD1 (5 bases). The ends were cut back, 0 bases at V and 4 bases at J, with 12 bases in the middle. Per germline, CDR1 LGHDT and CDR2 YNNKEL (reference sequence). The CDR3 is 15 amino acids. Using reference TRBV3-1 and TRBJ1-2 for the parts outside the CDR3, the full variable domain is DTAVSQTPKYLVTQMGNDKSIKCEQNLGHDTMYWYKQDSKKFLKIMFSYNNKELIINETVPNRFSPKSPDKAHLNLHINSLELGDSAVYFCASSQDLWGVYGYTFGSGTRLTVV.

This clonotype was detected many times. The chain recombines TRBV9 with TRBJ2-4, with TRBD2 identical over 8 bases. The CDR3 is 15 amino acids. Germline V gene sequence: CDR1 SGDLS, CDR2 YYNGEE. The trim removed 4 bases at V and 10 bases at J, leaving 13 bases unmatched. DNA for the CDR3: TGTGCCAGCAGCACACGCCCGAGCGCGGGGGGTATTCAGTACTTC. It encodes CASSTRPSAGGIQYF.

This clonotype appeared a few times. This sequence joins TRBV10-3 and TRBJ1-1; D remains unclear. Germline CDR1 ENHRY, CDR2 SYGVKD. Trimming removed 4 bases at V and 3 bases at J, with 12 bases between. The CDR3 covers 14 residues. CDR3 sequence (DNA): TGTGCCATCAGTGCGTCCAACCCGGACACTGAAGCTTTCTTT. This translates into CAISASNPDTEAFF.

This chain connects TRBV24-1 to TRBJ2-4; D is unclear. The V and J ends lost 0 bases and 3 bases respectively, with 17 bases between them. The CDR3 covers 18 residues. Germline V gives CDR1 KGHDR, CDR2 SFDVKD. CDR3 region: CATSDLRRSLRRKNIQYF. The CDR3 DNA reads TGTGCCACCAGTGATTTGCGTCGCAGCCTTAGACGCAAAAACATTCAGTACTTC.

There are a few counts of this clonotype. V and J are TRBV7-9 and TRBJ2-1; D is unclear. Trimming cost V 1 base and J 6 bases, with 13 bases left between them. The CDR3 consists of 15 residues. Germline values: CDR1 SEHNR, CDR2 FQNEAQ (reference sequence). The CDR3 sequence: CASSLVGQLGNEQFF. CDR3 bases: TGTGCCAGCAGCTTAGTGGGTCAGCTTGGCAATGAGCAGTTCTTC.

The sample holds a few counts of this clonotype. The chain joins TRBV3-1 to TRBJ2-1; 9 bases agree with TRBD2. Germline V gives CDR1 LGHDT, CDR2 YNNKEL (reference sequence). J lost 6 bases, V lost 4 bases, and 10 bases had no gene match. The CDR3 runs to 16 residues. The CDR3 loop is CASSLILGGGGNEQFF. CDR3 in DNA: TGTGCCAGCAGCCTCATACTCGGCGGGGGGGGCAATGAGCAGTTCTTC.

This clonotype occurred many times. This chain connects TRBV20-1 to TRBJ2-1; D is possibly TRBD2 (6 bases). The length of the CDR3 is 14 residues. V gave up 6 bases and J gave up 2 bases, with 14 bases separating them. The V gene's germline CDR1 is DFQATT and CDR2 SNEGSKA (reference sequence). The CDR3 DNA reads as TGCAGTGCCCCAGGGAGGCCCACCTACAATGAGCAGTTCTTC. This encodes CSAPGRPTYNEQFF.

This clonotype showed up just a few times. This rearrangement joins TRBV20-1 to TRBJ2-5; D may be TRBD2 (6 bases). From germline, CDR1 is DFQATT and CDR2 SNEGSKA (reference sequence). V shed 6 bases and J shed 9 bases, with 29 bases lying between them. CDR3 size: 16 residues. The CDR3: CSAGSHLARGAASQYF. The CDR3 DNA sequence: TGCAGTGCGGGAAGTCACCTAGCGCGAGGGGCTGCGTCCCAGTACTTC.

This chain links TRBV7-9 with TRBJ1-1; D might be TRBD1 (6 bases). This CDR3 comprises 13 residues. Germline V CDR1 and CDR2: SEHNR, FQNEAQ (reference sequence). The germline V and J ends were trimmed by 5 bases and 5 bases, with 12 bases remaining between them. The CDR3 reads CASSKEGGTEAFF. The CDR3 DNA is TGTGCCAGCAGCAAGGAGGGGGGGACTGAAGCTTTCTTT. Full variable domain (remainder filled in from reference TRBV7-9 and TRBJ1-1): DTGVSQNPRHKITKRGQNVTFRCDPISEHNRLYWYRQTLGQGPEFLTYFQNEAQLEKSRLLSDRFSAERPKGSFSTLEIQRTEQGDSAMYLCASSKEGGTEAFFGQGTRLTVV.